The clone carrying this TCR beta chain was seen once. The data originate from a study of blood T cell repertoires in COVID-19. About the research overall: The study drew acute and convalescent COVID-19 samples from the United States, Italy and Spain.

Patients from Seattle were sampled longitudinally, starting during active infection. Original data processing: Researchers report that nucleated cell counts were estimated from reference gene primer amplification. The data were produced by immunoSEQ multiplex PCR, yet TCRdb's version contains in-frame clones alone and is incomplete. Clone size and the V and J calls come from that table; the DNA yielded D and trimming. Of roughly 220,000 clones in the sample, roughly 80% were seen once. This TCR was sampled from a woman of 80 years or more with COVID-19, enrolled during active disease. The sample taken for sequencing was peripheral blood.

CDR3 sequence (DNA): TGTGCCAGCAGTTTGGGGGGATCGAATGGCTACACCTTC. Translating it yields CASSLGGSNGYTF. V usage is TRBV27 and J usage is TRBJ1-2, with TRBD1 as a possible D gene (5 bases). V was shortened by 3 bases and J by 6 bases, with 11 bases between the two germline ends. Germline V lookup: CDR1 MNHEY, CDR2 SMNVEV (reference sequence). The CDR3 covers 13 residues.